This TCR beta chain was obtained from a study of T cells in Graves' hyperthyroidism and ophthalmopathy (dated by TCRdb to about 2019). Regarding the research as a whole: Peripheral blood samples were taken at initial diagnosis, before any treatment was given. Prospective prediction of ophthalmopathy was tested in an independent validation cohort consisting of under 20 hyperthyroidism patients and 17 patients who later progressed to ophthalmopathy. A discovery cohort of about a hundred patients, about 40 with Graves' ophthalmopathy and 57 with stable Graves' hyperthyroidism, was used to find distinguishing TCR V-J signatures. The paper reports TCR Vbeta CDR3 sequencing of 135 peripheral blood samples: around 45 ophthalmopathy, fewer than 80 hyperthyroidism and roughly 17 progressor patients. Once sampling was done, hyperthyroidism patients were given methimazole at a starting dose of 30 mg daily, whereas ophthalmopathy patients were given high-dose intravenous methylprednisolone. The study also compared thyroid tissue and blood T-cell repertoires from five or six Graves' hyperthyroidism patients. The approximately 90 discovery patients were divided at random into training and test sets in a 7:3 ratio.

In this sample, this clonotype turned up many times. Its antigen is still unknown. Base qualities are not at hand, and no much larger clone is one base apart. Stable Graves' hyperthyroidism was defined as no progression to ophthalmopathy during 18 months of follow-up. Hyperthyroidism patients were aged 18 to 65 years and newly diagnosed, with disease duration of less than 2 months. Exclusion was applied to patients with uncontrolled infections, other autoimmune diseases, pregnancy or lactation. Diagnoses were based on clinical symptoms, serum thyroxine and TRAb, thyroid ultrasound and orbital computed tomography. PBMCs were separated from roughly 10 ml of fresh peripheral blood using Ficoll-Paque density gradient centrifugation. Trizol reagent was used to extract total RNA, and RNA quality was then checked on an Agilent 2100 Bioanalyzer. The TCR beta CDR3 regions were amplified from the RNA transcripts. The TCR CDR3 was subjected to a first round of RT-PCR using the HTBI primer set and the Qiagen OneStep RT-PCR kit. Libraries were constructed in a second round of multiplex PCR, after which size selection and purification were carried out. Sequencing of the libraries was done on an Illumina HiSeq2000 using paired-end 100 bp reads. The study's processing was this. Raw data were processed with SOAPnuke, discarding reads with adapters, uncalled bases, mean Phred below 15, or no exact constant-primer or identifier match. COPE v1.2.5 was used to merge high-quality paired reads, and clonotypes were defined as unique nucleotide sequences. MiTCR v1.1 was used to align clonotypes to the IMGT TRBV, TRBD and TRBJ reference segments. Analysis was restricted to V-J combinations with a frequency above 0.0001, which covered just over 98% of repertoires. The TCS score was defined as the ratio of F50 (clonal expansion) to E x V (chaos), calculated using BLOSUM62-based TCRdist between CDR3 peptides within each V-J. Welch's t-statistics and random forest reduced just over 500 V-J features to around 14, which were used in a naive Bayes classifier (R e1071). TCRdb redid the processing of the public reads, applying fastp at Q25 and MiXCR, and retained in-frame beta chains. Rows are combined by CDR3 protein, so each entry shows the most common genes and DNA. TCRdb's processing, not the authors', yielded these V and J calls. The sample includes roughly 300,000 distinct CDR3 sequences, with approximately 18% observed a single time. The biggest ten clones account for under 55% of the sample.

CDR1 and CDR2 are read off the germline V gene (reference sequence) as DFQATT and SNEGSKA. V drops 5 bases and J drops 4 bases, leaving 12 bases in between. From the cysteine up to the phenylalanine, the CDR3 has a length of 13 residues. The retained sequence is limited to the CDR3, 39 bases, with the frame set at the first base. General findings and caveats noted by the study authors: Most expanded thyroid clonotypes (frequency above 0.001) were also detected in blood, suggesting blood repertoires may reflect thyroid immune responses. No statistical method was used to fix the sample size in advance, and group allocation was not hidden from the investigators. A 13 V-J signature model separated ophthalmopathy from stable hyperthyroidism, with around 91% sensitivity and approximately 81% specificity in cross-validation and 80%/75% in testing. In validation, progression to ophthalmopathy was predicted by the model with 70% to 71% sensitivity and 72% to 85% specificity, a median of about 6.8 months before onset.

The TCR originated in a woman between 45 and 60 years old with Graves' hyperthyroidism. This chain is built from TRBV20-1 and TRBJ1-3; the best D guess is TRBD1, with 6 bases matching. Sequencing was performed on blood. The sequenced DNA: TGCAGTGCTGTAACAGGGTCAGGAAACACCATATATTTT. It translates to CSAVTGSGNTIYF.